This T cell receptor (beta chain) is drawn from a study of blood T cell repertoires in COVID-19. Study-level background: T cells, B-cell-depleted T cells, or PBMCs provided the cDNA or gDNA that served as material.

Authors' processing steps: Reference gene primer amplification gave nucleated cell count estimates. Some clones are missing from TCRdb's copy, which holds only in-frame ones; the method was immunoSEQ multiplex PCR. V and J calls and clone size follow that table, whereas D and trimming were derived from the DNA. The sample gives 160,000 or so clones, around 85% of which show up once; around 5.1% is in the top ten. Trimming stripped 6 bases from V and 8 bases from J, with 13 bases between. Germline CDR1 reads MNHEY; CDR2 reads SVGAGI. There are 13 residues in the CDR3. This clone was found a few times. Cohorts were based on clinical histories the participants reported.

The sample consisted of PBMCs or T cells enriched from blood (not recorded which). V gene TRBV6-5 combines with J gene TRBJ2-2, with D tentatively TRBD2 (5 bases). This TCR derives from a woman aged 40 to 49 with acute COVID-19. The DNA of the CDR3 is TGTGCCAGCAGGAGGGTCGAAGGGGGGGAGCTGTTTTTT. Its translation is CASRRVEGGELFF.